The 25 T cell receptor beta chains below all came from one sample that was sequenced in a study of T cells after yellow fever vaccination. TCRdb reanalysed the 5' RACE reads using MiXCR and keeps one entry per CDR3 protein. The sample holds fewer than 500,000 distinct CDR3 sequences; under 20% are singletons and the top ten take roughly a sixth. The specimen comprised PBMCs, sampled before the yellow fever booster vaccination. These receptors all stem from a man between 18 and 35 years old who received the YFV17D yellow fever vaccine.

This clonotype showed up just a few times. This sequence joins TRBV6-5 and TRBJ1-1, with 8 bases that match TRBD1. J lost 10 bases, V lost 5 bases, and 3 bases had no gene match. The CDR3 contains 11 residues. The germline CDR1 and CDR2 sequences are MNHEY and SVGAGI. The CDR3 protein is CASSTQGAAFF. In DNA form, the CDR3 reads TGTGCCAGCAGTACCCAGGGGGCAGCTTTCTTT.

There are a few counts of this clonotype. This chain's CDR3 is CASSSALRGGSDTQYF. The CDR3 nucleotides are TGTGCCAGCAGCTCCGCCTTGAGGGGAGGCTCAGATACGCAGTATTTT. The chain uses TRBV7-3 and TRBJ2-3; D may be TRBD2 (6 bases). CDR3 length: 16 amino acids. CDR1 and CDR2 (germline): SGHTA, FQGTGA. V lost 4 bases, J lost 4 bases, and 18 bases lay in between.

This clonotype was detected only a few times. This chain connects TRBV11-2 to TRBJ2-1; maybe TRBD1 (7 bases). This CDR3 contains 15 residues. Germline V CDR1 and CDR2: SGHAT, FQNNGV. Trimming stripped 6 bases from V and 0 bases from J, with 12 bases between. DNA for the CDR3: TGTGCCAGCAGAGGGGGGACAGACTCCTACAATGAGCAGTTCTTC. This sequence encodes CASRGGTDSYNEQFF.

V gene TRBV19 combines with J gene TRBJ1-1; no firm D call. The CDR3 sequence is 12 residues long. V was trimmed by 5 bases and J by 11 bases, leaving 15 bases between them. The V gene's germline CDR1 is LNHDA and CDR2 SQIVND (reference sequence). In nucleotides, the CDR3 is TGTGCCAGTAGTCCCCGTGAGGGTGGGGCTTTCTTT. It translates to CASSPREGGAFF.

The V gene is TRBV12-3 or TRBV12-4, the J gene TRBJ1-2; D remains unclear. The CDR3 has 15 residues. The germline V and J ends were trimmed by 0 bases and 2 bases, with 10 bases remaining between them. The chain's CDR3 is CASSLAPQLNYGYTF. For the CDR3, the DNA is TGTGCCAGCAGTTTAGCGCCTCAGCTCAACTATGGCTACACCTTC.

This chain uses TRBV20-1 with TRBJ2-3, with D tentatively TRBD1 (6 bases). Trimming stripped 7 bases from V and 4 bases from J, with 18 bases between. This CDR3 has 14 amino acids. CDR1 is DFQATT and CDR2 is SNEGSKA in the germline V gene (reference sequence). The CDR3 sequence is CSGGPDRISDTQYF. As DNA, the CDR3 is TGCAGTGGCGGCCCCGACAGGATTTCAGATACGCAGTATTTT.

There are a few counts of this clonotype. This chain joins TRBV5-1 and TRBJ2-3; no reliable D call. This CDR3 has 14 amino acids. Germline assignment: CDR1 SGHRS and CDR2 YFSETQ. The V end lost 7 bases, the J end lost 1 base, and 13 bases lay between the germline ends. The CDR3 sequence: CASEQNRRTDTQYF. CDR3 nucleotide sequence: TGCGCCAGCGAACAGAACCGTCGCACAGATACGCAGTATTTT. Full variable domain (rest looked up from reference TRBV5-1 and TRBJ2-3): KAGVTQTPRYLIKTRGQQVTLSCSPISGHRSVSWYQQTPGQGLQFLFEYFSETQRNKGNFPGRFSGRQFSNSRSEMNVSTLELGDSALYLCASEQNRRTDTQYFGPGTRLTVL.

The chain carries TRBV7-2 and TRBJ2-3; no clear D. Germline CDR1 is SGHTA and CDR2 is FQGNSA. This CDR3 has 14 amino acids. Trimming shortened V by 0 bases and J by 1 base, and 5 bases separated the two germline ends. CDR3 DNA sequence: TGTGCCAGCAGCTTAGCCTACGGCACAGATACGCAGTATTTT. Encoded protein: CASSLAYGTDTQYF.

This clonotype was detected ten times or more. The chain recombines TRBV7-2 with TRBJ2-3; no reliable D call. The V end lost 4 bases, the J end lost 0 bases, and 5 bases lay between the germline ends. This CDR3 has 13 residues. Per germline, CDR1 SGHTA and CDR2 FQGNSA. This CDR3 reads CASSSGSTDTQYF. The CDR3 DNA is TGTGCCAGCAGCTCCGGGAGCACAGATACGCAGTATTTT.

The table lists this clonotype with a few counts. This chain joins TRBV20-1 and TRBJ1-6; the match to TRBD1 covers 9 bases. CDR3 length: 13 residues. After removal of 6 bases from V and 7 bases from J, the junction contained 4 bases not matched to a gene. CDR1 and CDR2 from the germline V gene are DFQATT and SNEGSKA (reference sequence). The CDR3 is CSAADRGNSPLHF. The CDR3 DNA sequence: TGCAGTGCCGCGGACAGGGGAAATTCACCCCTCCACTTT.

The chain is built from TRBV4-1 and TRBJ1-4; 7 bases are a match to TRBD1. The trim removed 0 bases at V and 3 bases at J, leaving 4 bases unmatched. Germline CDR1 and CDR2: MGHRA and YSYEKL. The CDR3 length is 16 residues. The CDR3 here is CASSQDEDRSNEKLFF. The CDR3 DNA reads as TGCGCCAGCAGCCAAGACGAGGACAGGTCTAATGAAAAACTGTTTTTT.

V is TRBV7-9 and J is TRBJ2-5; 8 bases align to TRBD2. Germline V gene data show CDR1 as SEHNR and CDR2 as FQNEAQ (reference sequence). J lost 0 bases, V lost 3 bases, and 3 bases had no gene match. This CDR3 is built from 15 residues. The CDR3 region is CASSLTGGDQETQYF. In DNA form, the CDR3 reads TGTGCCAGCAGCTTGACGGGAGGGGACCAAGAGACCCAGTACTTC.

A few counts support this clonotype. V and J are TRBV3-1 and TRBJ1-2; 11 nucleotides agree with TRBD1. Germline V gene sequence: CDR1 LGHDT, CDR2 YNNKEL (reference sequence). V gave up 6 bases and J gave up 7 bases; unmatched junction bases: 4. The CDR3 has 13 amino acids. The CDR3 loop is CASRRTGGGGYTF. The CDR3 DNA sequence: TGTGCCAGCAGACGGACAGGGGGCGGTGGCTACACCTTC. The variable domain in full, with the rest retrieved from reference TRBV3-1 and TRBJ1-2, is DTAVSQTPKYLVTQMGNDKSIKCEQNLGHDTMYWYKQDSKKFLKIMFSYNNKELIINETVPNRFSPKSPDKAHLNLHINSLELGDSAVYFCASRRTGGGGYTFGSGTRLTVV.

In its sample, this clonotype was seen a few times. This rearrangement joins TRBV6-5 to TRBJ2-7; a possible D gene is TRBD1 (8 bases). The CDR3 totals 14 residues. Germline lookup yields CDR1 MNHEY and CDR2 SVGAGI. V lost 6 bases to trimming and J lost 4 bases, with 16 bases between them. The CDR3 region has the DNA TGTGCCAGCAGGAGAGGACAGGGAGGGTACGAGCAGTACTTC. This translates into CASRRGQGGYEQYF.

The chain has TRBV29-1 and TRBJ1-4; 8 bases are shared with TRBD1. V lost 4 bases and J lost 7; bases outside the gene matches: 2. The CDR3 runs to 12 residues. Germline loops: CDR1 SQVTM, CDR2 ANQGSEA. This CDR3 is CSVAGGSEKLFF. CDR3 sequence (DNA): TGCAGCGTTGCAGGGGGCAGTGAAAAACTGTTTTTT. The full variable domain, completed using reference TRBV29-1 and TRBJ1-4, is SAVISQKPSRDICQRGTSLTIQCQVDSQVTMMFWYRQQPGQSLTLIATANQGSEATYESGFVIDKFPISRPNLTFSTLTVSNMSPEDSSIYLCSVAGGSEKLFFGSGTQLSVL.

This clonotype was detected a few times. The DNA for the CDR3 is TGCAGTGCTAGGACAGGGGTAAAGACCGGGGAGCTGTTTTTT. This encodes CSARTGVKTGELFF. The rearrangement links TRBV20-1 to TRBJ2-2; 8 bases match TRBD1. Germline V gene sequence: CDR1 DFQATT, CDR2 SNEGSKA (reference sequence). There are 14 residues in the CDR3. Trimming took 3 bases from V and 5 from J; bases not matched to a gene: 5.

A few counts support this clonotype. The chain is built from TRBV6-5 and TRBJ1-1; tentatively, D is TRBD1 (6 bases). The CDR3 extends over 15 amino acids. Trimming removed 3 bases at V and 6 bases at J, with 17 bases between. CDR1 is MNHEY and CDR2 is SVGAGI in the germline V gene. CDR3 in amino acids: CASSYAGALTAEAFF. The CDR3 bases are TGTGCCAGCAGTTATGCAGGGGCCCTGACCGCTGAAGCTTTCTTT.

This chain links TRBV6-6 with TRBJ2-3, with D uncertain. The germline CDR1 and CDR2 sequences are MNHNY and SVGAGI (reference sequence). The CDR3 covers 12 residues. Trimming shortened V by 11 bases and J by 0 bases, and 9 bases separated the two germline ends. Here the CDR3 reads CAYGLSTDTQYF. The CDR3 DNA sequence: TGTGCCTATGGCCTAAGCACAGATACGCAGTATTTT.

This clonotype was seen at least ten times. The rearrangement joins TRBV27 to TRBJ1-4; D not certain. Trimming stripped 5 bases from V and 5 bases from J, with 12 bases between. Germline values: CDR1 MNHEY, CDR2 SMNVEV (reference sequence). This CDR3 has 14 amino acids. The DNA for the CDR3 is TGTGCCAGCAGTGACACAGTGATGAATGAAAAACTGTTTTTT. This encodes CASSDTVMNEKLFF.

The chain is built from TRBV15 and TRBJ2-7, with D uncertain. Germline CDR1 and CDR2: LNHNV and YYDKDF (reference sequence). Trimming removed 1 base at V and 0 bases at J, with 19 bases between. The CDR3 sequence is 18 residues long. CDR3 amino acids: CATSRAGLSDASSYEQYF. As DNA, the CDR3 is TGTGCCACCAGCAGAGCCGGGCTATCAGACGCGAGCTCCTACGAGCAGTACTTC.

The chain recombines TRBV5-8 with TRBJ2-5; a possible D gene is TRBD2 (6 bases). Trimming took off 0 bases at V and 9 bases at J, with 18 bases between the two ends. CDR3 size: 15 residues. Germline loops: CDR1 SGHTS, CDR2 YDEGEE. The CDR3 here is CASSLDGDWGRSQYF. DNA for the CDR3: TGTGCCAGCAGCTTGGATGGGGACTGGGGTAGGTCCCAGTACTTC.

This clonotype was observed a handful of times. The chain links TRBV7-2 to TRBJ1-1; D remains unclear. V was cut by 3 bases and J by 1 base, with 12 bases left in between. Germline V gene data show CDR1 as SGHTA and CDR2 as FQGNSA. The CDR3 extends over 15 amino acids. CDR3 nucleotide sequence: TGTGCCAGCAGCTTGCGTGGGGTGACGAACACTGAAGCTTTCTTT. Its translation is CASSLRGVTNTEAFF.

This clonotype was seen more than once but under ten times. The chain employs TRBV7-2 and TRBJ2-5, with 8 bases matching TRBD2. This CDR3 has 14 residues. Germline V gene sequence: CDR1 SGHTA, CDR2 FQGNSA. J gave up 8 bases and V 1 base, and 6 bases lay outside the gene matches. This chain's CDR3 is CASSLDAAGGTQYF. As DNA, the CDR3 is TGTGCCAGCAGCTTAGATGCTGCGGGGGGAACCCAGTACTTC.

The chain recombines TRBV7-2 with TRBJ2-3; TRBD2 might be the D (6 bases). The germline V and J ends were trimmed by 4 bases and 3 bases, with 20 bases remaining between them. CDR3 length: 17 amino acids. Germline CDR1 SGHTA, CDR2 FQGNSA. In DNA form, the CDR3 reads TGTGCCAGCAGCTCTCCGTGGGTAGCGGAGGTAACAGATACGCAGTATTTT. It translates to CASSSPWVAEVTDTQYF.

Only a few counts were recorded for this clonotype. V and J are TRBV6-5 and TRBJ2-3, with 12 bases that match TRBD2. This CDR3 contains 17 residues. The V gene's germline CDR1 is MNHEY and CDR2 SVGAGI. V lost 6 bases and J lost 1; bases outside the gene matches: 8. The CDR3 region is CASRHLAGGPGTDTQYF. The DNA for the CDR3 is TGTGCCAGCAGGCACCTAGCGGGGGGGCCGGGCACAGATACGCAGTATTTT.